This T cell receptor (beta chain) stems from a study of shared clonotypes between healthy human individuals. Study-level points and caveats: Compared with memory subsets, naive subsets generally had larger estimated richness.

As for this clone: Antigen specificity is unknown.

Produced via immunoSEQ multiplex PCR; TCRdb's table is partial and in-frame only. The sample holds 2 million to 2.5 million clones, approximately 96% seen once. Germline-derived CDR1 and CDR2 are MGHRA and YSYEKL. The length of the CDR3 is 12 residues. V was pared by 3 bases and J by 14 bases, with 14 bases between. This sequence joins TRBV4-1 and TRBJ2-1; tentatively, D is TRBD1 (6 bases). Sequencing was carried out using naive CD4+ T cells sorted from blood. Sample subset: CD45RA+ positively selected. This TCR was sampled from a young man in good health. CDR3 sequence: CASSHEQGYKFF. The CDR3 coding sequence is TGCGCCAGCAGCCATGAACAGGGCTACAAGTTCTTC.